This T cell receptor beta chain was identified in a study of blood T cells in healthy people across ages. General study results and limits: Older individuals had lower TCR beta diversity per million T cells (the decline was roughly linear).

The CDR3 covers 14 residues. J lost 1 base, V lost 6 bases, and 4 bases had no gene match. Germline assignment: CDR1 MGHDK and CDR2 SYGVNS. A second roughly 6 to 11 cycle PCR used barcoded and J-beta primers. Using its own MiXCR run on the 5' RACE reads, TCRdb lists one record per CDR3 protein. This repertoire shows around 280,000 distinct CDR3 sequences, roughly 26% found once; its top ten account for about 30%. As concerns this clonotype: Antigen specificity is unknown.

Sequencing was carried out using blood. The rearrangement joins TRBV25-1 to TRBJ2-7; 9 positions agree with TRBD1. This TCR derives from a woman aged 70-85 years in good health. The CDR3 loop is CASRRTGESYEQYF. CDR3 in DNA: TGTGCCAGCAGGAGGACAGGGGAGTCCTACGAGCAGTACTTC.